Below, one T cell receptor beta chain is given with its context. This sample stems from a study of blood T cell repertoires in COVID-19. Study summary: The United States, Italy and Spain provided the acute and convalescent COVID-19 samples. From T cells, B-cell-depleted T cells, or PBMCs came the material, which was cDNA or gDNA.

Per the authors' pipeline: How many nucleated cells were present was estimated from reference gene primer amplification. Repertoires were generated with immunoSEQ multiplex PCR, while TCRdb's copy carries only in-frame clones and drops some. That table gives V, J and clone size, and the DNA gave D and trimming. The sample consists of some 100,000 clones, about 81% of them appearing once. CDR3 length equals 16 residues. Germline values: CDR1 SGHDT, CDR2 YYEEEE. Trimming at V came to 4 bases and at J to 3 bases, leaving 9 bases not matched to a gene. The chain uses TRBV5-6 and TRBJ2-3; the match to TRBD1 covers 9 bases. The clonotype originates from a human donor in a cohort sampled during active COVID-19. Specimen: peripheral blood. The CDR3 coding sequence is TGTGCCAGCAGCATGGACAGGGGAGTCCGGACAGATACGCAGTATTTT. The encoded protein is CASSMDRGVRTDTQYF.